One sample yielded the 17 T cell receptor beta chains listed below, sequenced in a study of beta chain features in type 1 diabetes. General study findings and limits: Moderate yet significant TCRB CDR3 shortening was seen in Type 1 diabetes patients in all four CD4+ subsets.

Their specific antigens are unknown. Sequencing targeted expressed TCRB transcripts, as all isolated RNA had been reverse transcribed. Produced via immunoSEQ multiplex PCR; TCRdb's table is partial and in-frame only. The sample lists roughly 220,000 clones, under 20% occurring once. The sequenced sample consisted of naive CD4+ T cells from blood. These receptors were taken from a man aged 25 to 40 with type 1 diabetes.

The table lists this clone with a few counts. The chain recombines TRBV4-1 with TRBJ2-3; TRBD2 matches at 10 bases. Trimming took 7 bases from V and 6 from J; bases not matched to a gene: 10. Germline CDR1 reads MGHRA; CDR2 reads YSYEKL. This CDR3 is 15 amino acids long. This chain's CDR3 is CASTPLAGVSDTQYF. CDR3 bases: TGCGCCAGCACACCGCTAGCGGGAGTTTCTGATACGCAGTATTTT.

This clone was seen a handful of times. The rearrangement joins TRBV25-1 to TRBJ2-2; D is undetermined. This CDR3 is built from 11 residues. V was cut by 4 bases and J by 6 bases, with 3 bases left in between. Germline CDR1 reads MGHDK; CDR2 reads SYGVNS. The CDR3 DNA reads as TGTGCCAGCAGTGTAGCCGGGGAGCTGTTTTTT. Its translation: CASSVAGELFF.

In this sample, this clone turned up a few times. The rearrangement joins TRBV11-1 to TRBJ2-2; no reliable D call. In germline, CDR1 is SGHAT, CDR2 FQDESV (reference sequence). The CDR3 has 16 amino acids. Deletions cut 4 bases from V and 1 base from J, with 13 bases between. CDR3 amino acids: CASSSREGWNTGELFF. The CDR3 bases are TGTGCCAGCAGCTCCCGAGAAGGATGGAACACCGGGGAGCTGTTTTTT.

The chain joins TRBV5-4 to TRBJ1-5; possible D gene TRBD1, 5 bases. CDR3 size: 13 residues. The germline V gene encodes CDR1 SGHNT and CDR2 YYREEE (reference sequence). V was clipped by 0 bases and J by 5 bases, with 6 bases between them. The CDR3 reads CASSLVGDQPQHF. As DNA, the CDR3 is TGTGCCAGCAGCTTGGTAGGGGATCAGCCCCAGCATTTT.

This clone appeared a few times. V is TRBV7-9 and J is TRBJ2-1, with a possible D match to TRBD1 (5 bases). CDR3 length: 17 residues. CDR1 SEHNR and CDR2 FQNEAQ come from the germline V gene (reference sequence). The ends were cut back, 1 base at V and 2 bases at J, with 15 bases in the middle. The CDR3 coding sequence is TGTGCCAGCAGCTTAGACCGGCCGCAGGGAACCTACAATGAGCAGTTCTTC. This translates into CASSLDRPQGTYNEQFF.

V gene TRBV28 combines with J gene TRBJ2-2; no clear D gene. Germline CDR1 MDHEN, CDR2 SYDVKM. Trimming removed 6 bases from V and 6 bases from J, with 8 bases in between. The CDR3 sequence is 12 residues long. In DNA form, the CDR3 reads TGTGCCAGCAGGGCGTTGGCCGGGGAGCTGTTTTTT. The encoded protein is CASRALAGELFF. Together with reference TRBV28 and TRBJ2-2, the CDR3 gives the full variable domain: DVKVTQSSRYLVKRTGEKVFLECVQDMDHENMFWYRQDPGLGLRLIYFSYDVKMKEKGDIPEGYSVSREKKERFSLILESASTNQTSMYLCASRALAGELFFGEGSRLTVL.

This chain connects TRBV29-1 to TRBJ1-5; 7 bases agree with TRBD1. The CDR3 has 13 amino acids. Looked up from germline, CDR1 is SQVTM and CDR2 is ANQGSEA. V was clipped by 7 bases and J by 2 bases; unmatched bases: 5. CDR3 bases: TGCAGCGCACAGGGGCAGGGCAATCAGCCCCAGCATTTT. It codes for CSAQGQGNQPQHF.

This chain connects TRBV7-7 to TRBJ2-1; a possible D gene is TRBD1 (5 bases). The CDR3 is made up of 13 amino acids. Germline V gene lookup returns CDR1 SSHAT and CDR2 FNYEAQ (reference sequence). V was trimmed by 3 bases and J by 5 bases, leaving 8 bases between them. The CDR3 sequence: CASSFRVDNEQFF. Here the CDR3 DNA reads TGTGCCAGCAGCTTCAGGGTCGACAATGAGCAGTTCTTC.

This clone showed up just a few times. V usage is TRBV29-1 and J usage is TRBJ1-5, with D possibly being TRBD1 (5 bases). Germline assignment: CDR1 SQVTM and CDR2 ANQGSEA. The CDR3 extends over 14 amino acids. The V gene lost 4 bases and the J gene lost 0 bases, with 10 bases spanning the gap. DNA of the CDR3: TGCAGCGTTGCTACCACAGGTAGCAATCAGCCCCAGCATTTT. It yields the protein CSVATTGSNQPQHF.

The sample holds a few counts of this clone. The chain uses TRBV29-1 and TRBJ2-1, with no clear D. V was shortened by 4 bases and J by 3 bases, with 7 bases between the two germline ends. The CDR3 has 12 residues. Germline CDR1 SQVTM, CDR2 ANQGSEA. CDR3 DNA sequence: TGCAGCGTTGTTCGGCTCTACAATGAGCAGTTCTTC. Amino acid sequence: CSVVRLYNEQFF.

There are a few counts of this clone. V and J are TRBV4-1 and TRBJ2-2, with 8 bases identical to TRBD1. This CDR3 region has 15 residues. The V and J ends lost 1 base and 6 bases, in that order; junction bases with no gene match: 4. The V gene's germline CDR1 is MGHRA and CDR2 YSYEKL. CDR3 in amino acids: CASSQGDRSAGELFF. DNA of the CDR3: TGCGCCAGCAGCCAAGGGGACAGGTCGGCCGGGGAGCTGTTTTTT.

This clone has a handful of counts. The CDR3 DNA reads as TGTGCCAGCAGTAAGTCCGGGAGCTCCTACAATGAGCAGTTCTTC. As protein: CASSKSGSSYNEQFF. This sequence joins TRBV28 and TRBJ2-1, with D perhaps matching TRBD2 (6 bases). The V end was cut by 5 bases, the J end by 0 bases, with 11 bases between. Per germline, CDR1 MDHEN and CDR2 SYDVKM. The CDR3 loop spans 15 amino acids.

This clone was found a few times. The chain joins TRBV6-1 to TRBJ2-5; TRBD1 aligns across 7 bases. The germline CDR1 and CDR2 sequences are MNHNS and SASEGT. Unmatched junction bases numbered 8, after V lost 1 base and J lost 6 bases. CDR3 length: 15 amino acids. CDR3 nucleotide sequence: TGTGCCAGCAGTGAAGGAACAGGGGCTCCTCAGACCCAGTACTTC. Translation gives CASSEGTGAPQTQYF.

The chain uses TRBV7-9 and TRBJ2-5; D might be TRBD2 (6 bases). The V and J ends lost 5 bases and 2 bases respectively, with 12 bases between them. Germline loops: CDR1 SEHNR, CDR2 FQNEAQ (reference sequence). The CDR3 extends over 14 amino acids. The DNA of the CDR3 is TGTGCCAGCAGCCAAGGCGGGGTTCAAGAGACCCAGTACTTC. Translation: CASSQGGVQETQYF.

CDR3 sequence: CSARERFEQFF. The CDR3 nucleotides are TGCAGTGCTAGAGAAAGATTTGAGCAGTTCTTC. The chain links TRBV20-1 to TRBJ2-1; D gene uncertain. Germline-derived CDR1 and CDR2 are DFQATT and SNEGSKA (reference sequence). This CDR3 region has 11 residues. The V end lost 0 bases, the J end lost 9 bases, and 6 bases lay between the germline ends.

In this sample, this clone turned up a few times. The chain carries TRBV30 and TRBJ2-4, with TRBD1 identical over 7 bases. Germline values: CDR1 GTSNPN, CDR2 SVGIG (reference sequence). The CDR3 has 16 residues. The trim removed 0 bases at V and 8 bases at J, leaving 13 bases unmatched. The CDR3 region is CAWSVKQQGFRDIQYF. The CDR3 DNA reads as TGTGCCTGGAGTGTAAAGCAACAGGGGTTTCGGGACATTCAGTACTTC.

This clone came up a few times. The rearrangement uses TRBV19 and TRBJ2-1; D is unresolved. V shed 5 bases and J shed 3 bases, with 11 bases lying between them. The CDR3 runs to 14 residues. Germline V gene sequence: CDR1 LNHDA, CDR2 SQIVND (reference sequence). The CDR3 is CASSWDIGYNEQFF. The CDR3 bases are TGTGCCAGTAGTTGGGATATTGGCTACAATGAGCAGTTCTTC.